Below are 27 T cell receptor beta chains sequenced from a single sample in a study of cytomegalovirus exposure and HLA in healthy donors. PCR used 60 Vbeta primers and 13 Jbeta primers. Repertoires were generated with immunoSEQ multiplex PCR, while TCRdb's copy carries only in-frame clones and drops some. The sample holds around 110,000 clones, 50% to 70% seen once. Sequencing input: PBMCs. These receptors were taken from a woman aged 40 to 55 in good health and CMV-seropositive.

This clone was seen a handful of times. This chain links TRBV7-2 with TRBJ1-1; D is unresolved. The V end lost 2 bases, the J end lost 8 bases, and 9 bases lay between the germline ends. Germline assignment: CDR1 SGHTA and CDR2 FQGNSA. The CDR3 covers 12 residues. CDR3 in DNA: TGTGCCAGCAGCTTAACCGGAGTGGAAGCTTTCTTT. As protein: CASSLTGVEAFF.

The CDR3 sequence: CASSALSSGANVLTF. DNA for the CDR3: TGTGCCAGCAGCGCTCTAAGCTCTGGGGCCAACGTCCTGACTTTC. V gene TRBV9 combines with J gene TRBJ2-6, with D hard to call. Trimming shortened V by 3 bases and J by 0 bases, and 7 bases separated the two germline ends. CDR1 is SGDLS and CDR2 is YYNGEE in the germline V gene. This CDR3 has 15 residues. The entire variable domain, with the rest obtained from reference TRBV9 and TRBJ2-6, is as follows: DSGVTQTPKHLITATGQRVTLRCSPRSGDLSVYWYQQSLDQGLQFLIQYYNGEERAKGNILERFSAQQFPDLHSELNLSSLELGDSALYFCASSALSSGANVLTFGAGSRLTVL.

CDR3 region: CASSLAASRPYNEQFF. DNA for the CDR3: TGCGCCAGCAGCTTGGCCGCGAGTCGTCCCTACAATGAGCAGTTCTTC. V is TRBV5-1 and J is TRBJ2-1; the D is unclear. The CDR3 is 16 residues long. Trimming left V 0 bases short and J 2 bases short, with 12 bases between. From germline, CDR1 is SGHRS and CDR2 YFSETQ.

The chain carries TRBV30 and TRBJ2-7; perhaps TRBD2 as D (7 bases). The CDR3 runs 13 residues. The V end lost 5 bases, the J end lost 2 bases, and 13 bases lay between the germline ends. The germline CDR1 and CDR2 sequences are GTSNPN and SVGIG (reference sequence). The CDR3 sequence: CAWDGEGAYEQYF. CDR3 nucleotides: TGTGCCTGGGATGGGGAGGGGGCCTACGAGCAGTACTTC.

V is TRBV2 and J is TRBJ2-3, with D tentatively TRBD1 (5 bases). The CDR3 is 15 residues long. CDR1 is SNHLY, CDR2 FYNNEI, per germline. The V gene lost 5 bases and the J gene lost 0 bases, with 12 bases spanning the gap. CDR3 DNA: TGTGCCAGCAGTAGAGGACACTCTAGCACAGATACGCAGTATTTT. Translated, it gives CASSRGHSSTDTQYF.

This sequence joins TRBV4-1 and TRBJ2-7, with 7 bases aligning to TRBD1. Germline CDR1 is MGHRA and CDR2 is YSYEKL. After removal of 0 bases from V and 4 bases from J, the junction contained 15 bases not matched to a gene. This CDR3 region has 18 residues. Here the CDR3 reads CASSQDPGRDSFLYEQYF. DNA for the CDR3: TGCGCCAGCAGCCAAGATCCGGGACGGGACAGCTTCTTATACGAGCAGTACTTC.

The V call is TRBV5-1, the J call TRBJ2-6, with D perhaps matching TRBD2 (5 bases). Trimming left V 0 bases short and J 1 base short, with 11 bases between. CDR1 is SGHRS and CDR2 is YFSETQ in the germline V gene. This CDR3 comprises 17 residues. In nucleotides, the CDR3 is TGCGCCAGCAGCTTGGTAGAGGGTGGATCTGGGGCCAACGTCCTGACTTTC. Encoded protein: CASSLVEGGSGANVLTF. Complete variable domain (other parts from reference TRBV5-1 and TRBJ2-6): KAGVTQTPRYLIKTRGQQVTLSCSPISGHRSVSWYQQTPGQGLQFLFEYFSETQRNKGNFPGRFSGRQFSNSRSEMNVSTLELGDSALYLCASSLVEGGSGANVLTFGAGSRLTVL.

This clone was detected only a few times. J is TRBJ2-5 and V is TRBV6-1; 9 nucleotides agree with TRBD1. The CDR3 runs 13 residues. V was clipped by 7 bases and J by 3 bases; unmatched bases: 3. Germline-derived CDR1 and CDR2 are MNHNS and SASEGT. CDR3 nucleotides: TGTGCCAGCAACCGGGACAGGGAAGAGACCCAGTACTTC. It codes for CASNRDREETQYF.

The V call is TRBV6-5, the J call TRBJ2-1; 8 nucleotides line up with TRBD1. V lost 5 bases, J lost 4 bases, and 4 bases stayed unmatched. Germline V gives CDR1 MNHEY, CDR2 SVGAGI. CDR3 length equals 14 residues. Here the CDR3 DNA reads TGTGCCAGCAGTACCGGACAGGGATACAATGAGCAGTTCTTC. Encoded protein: CASSTGQGYNEQFF.

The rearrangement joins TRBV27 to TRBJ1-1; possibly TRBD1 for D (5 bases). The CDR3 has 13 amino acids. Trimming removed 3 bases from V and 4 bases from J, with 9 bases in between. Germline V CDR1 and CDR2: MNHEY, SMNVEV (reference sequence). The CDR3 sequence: CASSFQGITEAFF. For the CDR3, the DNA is TGTGCCAGCAGTTTCCAGGGTATCACTGAAGCTTTCTTT.

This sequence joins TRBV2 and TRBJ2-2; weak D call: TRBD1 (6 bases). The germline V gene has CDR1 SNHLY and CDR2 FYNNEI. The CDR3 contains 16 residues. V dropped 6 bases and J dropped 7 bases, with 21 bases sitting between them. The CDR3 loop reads CASRQQGRLTGGELFF. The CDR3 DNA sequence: TGTGCCAGCAGACAACAGGGCCGGTTAACGGGCGGGGAGCTGTTTTTT.

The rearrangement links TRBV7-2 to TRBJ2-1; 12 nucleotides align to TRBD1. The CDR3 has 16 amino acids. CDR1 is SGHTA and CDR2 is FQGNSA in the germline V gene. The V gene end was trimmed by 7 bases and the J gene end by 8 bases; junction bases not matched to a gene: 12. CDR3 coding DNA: TGTGCCAGCAAGGTTGGCGGGACAGGGGGCTGGGATGAGCAGTTCTTC. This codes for CASKVGGTGGWDEQFF.

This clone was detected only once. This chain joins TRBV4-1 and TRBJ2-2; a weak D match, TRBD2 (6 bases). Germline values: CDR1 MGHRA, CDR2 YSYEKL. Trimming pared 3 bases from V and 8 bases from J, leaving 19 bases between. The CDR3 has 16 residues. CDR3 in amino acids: CASSHLKKPGEGELFF. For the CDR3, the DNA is TGCGCCAGCAGCCATCTCAAGAAACCGGGAGAGGGGGAGCTGTTTTTT.

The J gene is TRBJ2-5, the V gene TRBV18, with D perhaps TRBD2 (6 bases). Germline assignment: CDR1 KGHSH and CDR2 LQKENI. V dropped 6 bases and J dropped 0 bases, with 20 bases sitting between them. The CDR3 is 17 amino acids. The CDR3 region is CASSMASSAQYQETQYF. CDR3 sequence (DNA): TGTGCCAGCTCGATGGCCTCTAGCGCACAGTACCAAGAGACCCAGTACTTC.

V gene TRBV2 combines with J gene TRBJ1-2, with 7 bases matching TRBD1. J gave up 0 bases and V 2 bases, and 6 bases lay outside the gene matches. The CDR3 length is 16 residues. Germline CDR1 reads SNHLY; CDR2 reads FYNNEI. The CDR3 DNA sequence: TGTGCCAGCAGTGAAAAGGGGGCGCTCCCTAACTATGGCTACACCTTC. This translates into CASSEKGALPNYGYTF.

CDR3 in amino acids: CASSPVRVAYEQYF. The CDR3, as DNA: TGTGCCAGCAGTCCTGTCCGGGTGGCCTACGAGCAGTACTTC. This chain connects TRBV28 to TRBJ2-7; unclear D gene. This CDR3 comprises 14 residues. Trimming removed 5 bases from V and 2 bases from J, with 13 bases in between. Per the germline V gene, CDR1 is MDHEN and CDR2 is SYDVKM.

The CDR3 DNA sequence: TGTGCCAGCAGTGAAAATGGGAGGGAGCAGTTCTTC. Residues: CASSENGREQFF. The V and J genes are TRBV6-1 and TRBJ2-1; D perhaps matches TRBD2 (6 bases). Germline loops: CDR1 MNHNS, CDR2 SASEGT. V was shortened by 2 bases and J by 10 bases, with 9 bases between the two germline ends. CDR3 size: 12 residues.

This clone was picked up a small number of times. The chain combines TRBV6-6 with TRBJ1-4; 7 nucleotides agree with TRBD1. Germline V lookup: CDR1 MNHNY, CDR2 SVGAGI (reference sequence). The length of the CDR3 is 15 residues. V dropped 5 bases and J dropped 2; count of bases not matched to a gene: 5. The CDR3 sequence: CASSQQGRTNEKLFF. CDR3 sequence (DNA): TGTGCCAGCAGTCAACAGGGGAGGACTAATGAAAAACTGTTTTTT.

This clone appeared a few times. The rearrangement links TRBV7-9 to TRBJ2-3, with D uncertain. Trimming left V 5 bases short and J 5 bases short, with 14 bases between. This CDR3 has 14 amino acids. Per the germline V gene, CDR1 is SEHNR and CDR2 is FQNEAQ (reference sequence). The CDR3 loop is CASSLGIAQDTQYF. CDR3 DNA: TGTGCCAGCAGCCTAGGAATAGCACAAGATACGCAGTATTTT.

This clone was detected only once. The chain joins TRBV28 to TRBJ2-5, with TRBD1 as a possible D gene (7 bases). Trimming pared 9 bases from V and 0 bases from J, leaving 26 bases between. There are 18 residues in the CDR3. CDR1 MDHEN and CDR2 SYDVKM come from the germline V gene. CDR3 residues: CASSGGLVTGIYQETQYF. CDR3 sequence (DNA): TGTGCCAGTAGCGGTGGGTTGGTGACAGGGATTTACCAAGAGACCCAGTACTTC.

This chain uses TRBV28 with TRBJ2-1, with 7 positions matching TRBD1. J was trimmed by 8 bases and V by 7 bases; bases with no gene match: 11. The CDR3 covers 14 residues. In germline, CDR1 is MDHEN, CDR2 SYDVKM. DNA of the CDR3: TGTGCCAGCACCCTGAGGGCCCAGGGGGATGAGCAGTTCTTC. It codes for CASTLRAQGDEQFF.

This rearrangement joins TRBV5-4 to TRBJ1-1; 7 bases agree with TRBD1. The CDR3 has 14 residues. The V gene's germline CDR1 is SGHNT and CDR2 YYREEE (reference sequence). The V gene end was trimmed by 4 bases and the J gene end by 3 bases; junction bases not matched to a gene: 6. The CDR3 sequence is CASSLPGQYTEAFF. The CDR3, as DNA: TGTGCCAGCAGCCTCCCGGGACAGTACACTGAAGCTTTCTTT.

The CDR3 spells CASSPDGQGILDYGYTF. The CDR3 coding sequence is TGTGCCAGCTCACCAGATGGACAGGGGATCCTGGACTATGGCTACACCTTC. The chain links TRBV18 to TRBJ1-2; 9 bases align to TRBD1. CDR3 length: 17 amino acids. Germline CDR1 is KGHSH and CDR2 is LQKENI. V lost 2 bases and J lost 3; bases outside the gene matches: 10.

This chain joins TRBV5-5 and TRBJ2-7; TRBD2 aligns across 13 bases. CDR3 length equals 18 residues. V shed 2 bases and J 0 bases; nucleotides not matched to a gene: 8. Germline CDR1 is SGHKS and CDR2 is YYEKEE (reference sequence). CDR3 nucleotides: TGTGCCAGCAGCTTCGTAGGACTAGCGGGAGTATACTCCTACGAGCAGTACTTC. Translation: CASSFVGLAGVYSYEQYF.

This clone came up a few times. CDR3 DNA: TGTGCCAGCAGATCGGTTCGGTCCGGGAGTAGGAACACCGGGGAGCTGTTTTTT. It yields the protein CASRSVRSGSRNTGELFF. The rearrangement links TRBV5-4 to TRBJ2-2, with a possible D match to TRBD2 (6 bases). CDR1 and CDR2 from the germline V gene are SGHNT and YYREEE (reference sequence). There are 18 residues in the CDR3. The ends were cut back, 5 bases at V and 1 base at J, with 21 bases in the middle.

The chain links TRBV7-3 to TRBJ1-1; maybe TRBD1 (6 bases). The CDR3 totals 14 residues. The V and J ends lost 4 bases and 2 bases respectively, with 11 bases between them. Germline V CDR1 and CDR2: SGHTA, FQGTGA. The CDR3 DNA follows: TGTGCCAGCAGCTCCACCGGGACAAACACTGAAGCTTTCTTT. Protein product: CASSSTGTNTEAFF.

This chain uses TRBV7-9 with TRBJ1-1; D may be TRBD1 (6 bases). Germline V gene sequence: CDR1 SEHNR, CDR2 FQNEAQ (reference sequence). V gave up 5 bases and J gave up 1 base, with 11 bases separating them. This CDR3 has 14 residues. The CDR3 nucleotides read TGTGCCAGCAGCGCATCGGGACAGAACACTGAAGCTTTCTTT. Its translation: CASSASGQNTEAFF.